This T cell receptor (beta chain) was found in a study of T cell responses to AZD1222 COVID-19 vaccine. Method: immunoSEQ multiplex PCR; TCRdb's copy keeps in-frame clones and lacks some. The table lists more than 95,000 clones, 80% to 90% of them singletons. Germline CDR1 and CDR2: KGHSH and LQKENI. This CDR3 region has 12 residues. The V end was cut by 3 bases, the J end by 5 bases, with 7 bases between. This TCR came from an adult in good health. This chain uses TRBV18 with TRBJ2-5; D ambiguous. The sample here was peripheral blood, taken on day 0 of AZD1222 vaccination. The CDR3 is CASSPRRETQYF. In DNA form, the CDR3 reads TGTGCCAGCTCACCCCGTCGGGAGACCCAGTACTTC.